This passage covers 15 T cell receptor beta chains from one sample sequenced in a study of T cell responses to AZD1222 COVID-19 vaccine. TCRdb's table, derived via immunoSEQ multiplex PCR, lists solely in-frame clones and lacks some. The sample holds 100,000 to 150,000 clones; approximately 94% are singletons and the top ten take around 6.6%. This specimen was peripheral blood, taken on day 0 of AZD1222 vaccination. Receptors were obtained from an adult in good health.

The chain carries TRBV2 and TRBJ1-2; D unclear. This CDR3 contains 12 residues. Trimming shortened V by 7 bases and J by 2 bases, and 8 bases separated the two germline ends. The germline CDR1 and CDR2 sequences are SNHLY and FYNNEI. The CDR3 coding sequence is TGTGCCAGCAAGGCAGCAAACTATGGCTACACCTTC. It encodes CASKAANYGYTF.

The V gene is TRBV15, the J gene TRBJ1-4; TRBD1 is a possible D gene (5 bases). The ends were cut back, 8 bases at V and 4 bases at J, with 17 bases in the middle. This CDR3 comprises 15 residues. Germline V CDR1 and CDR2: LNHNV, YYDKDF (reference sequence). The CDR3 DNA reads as TGTGCCACCGCGGACGGGGGAGCGAGTAATGAAAAACTGTTTTTT. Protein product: CATADGGASNEKLFF. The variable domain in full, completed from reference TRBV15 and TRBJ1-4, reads DAMVIQNPRYQVTQFGKPVTLSCSQTLNHNVMYWYQQKSSQAPKLLFHYYDKDFNNEADTPDNFQSRRPNTSFCFLDIRSPGLGDTAMYLCATADGGASNEKLFFGSGTQLSVL.

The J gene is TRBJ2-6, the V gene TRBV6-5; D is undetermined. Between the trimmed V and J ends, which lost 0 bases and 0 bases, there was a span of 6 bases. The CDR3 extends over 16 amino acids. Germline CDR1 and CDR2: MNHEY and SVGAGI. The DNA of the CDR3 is TGTGCCAGCAGTTACTCTTTTCTCTCTGGGGCCAACGTCCTGACTTTC. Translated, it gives CASSYSFLSGANVLTF.

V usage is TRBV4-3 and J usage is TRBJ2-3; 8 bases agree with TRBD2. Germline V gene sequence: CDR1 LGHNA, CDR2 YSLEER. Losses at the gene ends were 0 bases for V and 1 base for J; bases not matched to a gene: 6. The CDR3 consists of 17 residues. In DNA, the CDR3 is TGCGCCAGCAGCCAAGAGGTAGCTAGCGGGCGCACAGATACGCAGTATTTT. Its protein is CASSQEVASGRTDTQYF.

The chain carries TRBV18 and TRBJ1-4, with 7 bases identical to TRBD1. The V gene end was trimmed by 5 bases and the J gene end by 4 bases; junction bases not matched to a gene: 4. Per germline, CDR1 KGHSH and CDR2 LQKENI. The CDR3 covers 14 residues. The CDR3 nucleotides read TGTGCCAGCTCAGAGGGGGCAGTTAATGAAAAACTGTTTTTT. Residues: CASSEGAVNEKLFF.

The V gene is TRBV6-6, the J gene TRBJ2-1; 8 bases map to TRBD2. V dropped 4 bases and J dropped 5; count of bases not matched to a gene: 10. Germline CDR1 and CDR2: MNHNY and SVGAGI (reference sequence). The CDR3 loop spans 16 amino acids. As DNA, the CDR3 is TGTGCCAGCAGTTCACATTTACTAGCGGAGGACAATGAGCAGTTCTTC. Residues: CASSSHLLAEDNEQFF.

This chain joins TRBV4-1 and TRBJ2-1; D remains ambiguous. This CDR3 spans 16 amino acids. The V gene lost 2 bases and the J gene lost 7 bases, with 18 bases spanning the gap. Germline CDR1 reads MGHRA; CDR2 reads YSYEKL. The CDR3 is CASSQRSSVVGNEQFF. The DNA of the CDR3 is TGCGCCAGCAGCCAACGGTCTTCCGTAGTTGGGAATGAGCAGTTCTTC.

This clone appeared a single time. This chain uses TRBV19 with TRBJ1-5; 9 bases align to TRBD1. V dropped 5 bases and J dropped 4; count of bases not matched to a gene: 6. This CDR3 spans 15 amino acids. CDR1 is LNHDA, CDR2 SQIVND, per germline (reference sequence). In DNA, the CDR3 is TGTGCCAGTAGTTCCGGGACAGGGAAGAATCAGCCCCAGCATTTT. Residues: CASSSGTGKNQPQHF.

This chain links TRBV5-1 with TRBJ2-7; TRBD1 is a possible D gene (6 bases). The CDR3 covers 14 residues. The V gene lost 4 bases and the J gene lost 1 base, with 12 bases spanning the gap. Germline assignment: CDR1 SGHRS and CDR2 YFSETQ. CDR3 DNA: TGCGCCAGCAGCGTAGAACAGGGTTCCTACGAGCAGTACTTC. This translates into CASSVEQGSYEQYF.

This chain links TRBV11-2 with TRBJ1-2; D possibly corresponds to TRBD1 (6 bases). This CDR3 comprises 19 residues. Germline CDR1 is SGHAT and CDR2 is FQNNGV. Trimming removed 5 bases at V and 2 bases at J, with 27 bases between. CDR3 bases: TGTGCCAGCAGCACCATGAGAGCTAGCACTGTACAGGGAAACTATGGCTACACCTTC. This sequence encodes CASSTMRASTVQGNYGYTF. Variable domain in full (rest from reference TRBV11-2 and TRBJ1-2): EAGVAQSPRYKIIEKRQSVAFWCNPISGHATLYWYQQILGQGPKLLIQFQNNGVVDDSQLPKDRFSAERLKGVDSTLKIQPAKLEDSAVYLCASSTMRASTVQGNYGYTFGSGTRLTVV.

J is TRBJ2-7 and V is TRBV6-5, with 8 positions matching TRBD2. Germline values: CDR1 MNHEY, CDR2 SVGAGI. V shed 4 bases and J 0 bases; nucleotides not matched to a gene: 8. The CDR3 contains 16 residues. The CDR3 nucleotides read TGTGCCAGCAGTTCCATCTCGACTAGCGCCTCCTACGAGCAGTACTTC. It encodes CASSSISTSASYEQYF.

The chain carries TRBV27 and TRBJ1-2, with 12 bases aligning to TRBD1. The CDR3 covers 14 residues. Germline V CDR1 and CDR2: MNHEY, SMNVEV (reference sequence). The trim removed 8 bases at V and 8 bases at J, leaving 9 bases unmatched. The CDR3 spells CASFDPGQGAGYTF. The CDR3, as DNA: TGTGCCAGCTTTGACCCGGGACAGGGGGCGGGCTACACCTTC.

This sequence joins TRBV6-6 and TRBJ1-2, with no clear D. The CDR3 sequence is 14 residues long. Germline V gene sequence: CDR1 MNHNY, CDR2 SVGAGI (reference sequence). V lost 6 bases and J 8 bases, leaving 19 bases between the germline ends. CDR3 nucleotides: TGTGCCAGCAGCAGGAGGCAGGAGAATCTAGGCTACACCTTC. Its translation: CASSRRQENLGYTF.

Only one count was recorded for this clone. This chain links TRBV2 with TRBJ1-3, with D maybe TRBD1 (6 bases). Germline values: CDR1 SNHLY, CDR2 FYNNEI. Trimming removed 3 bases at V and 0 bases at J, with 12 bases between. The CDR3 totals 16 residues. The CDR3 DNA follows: TGTGCCAGCAGTGAGATGGGGGCGGGCTCTGGAAACACCATATATTTT. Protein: CASSEMGAGSGNTIYF.

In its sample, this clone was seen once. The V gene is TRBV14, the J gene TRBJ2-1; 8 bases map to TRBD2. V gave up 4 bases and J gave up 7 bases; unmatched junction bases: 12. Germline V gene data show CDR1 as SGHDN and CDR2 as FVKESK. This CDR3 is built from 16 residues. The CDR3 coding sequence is TGTGCCAGCAGCCGCCTCGGGGGGGGCCAGAAGAATGAGCAGTTCTTC. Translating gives CASSRLGGGQKNEQFF.